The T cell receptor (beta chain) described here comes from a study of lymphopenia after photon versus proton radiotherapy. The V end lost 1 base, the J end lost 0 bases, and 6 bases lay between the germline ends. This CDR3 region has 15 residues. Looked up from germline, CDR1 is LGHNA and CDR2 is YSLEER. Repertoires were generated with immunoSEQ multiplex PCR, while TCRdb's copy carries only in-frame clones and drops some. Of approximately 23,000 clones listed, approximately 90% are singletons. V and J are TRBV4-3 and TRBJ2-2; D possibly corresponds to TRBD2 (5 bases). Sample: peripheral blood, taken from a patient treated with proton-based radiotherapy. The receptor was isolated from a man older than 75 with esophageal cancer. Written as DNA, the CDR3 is TGCGCCAGCAGCCAAGGACTATCGAACACCGGGGAGCTGTTTTTT. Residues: CASSQGLSNTGELFF.